This T cell receptor beta chain was recovered during a study of blood T cell repertoires in COVID-19. Background on the study: The cDNA or gDNA used as material had been derived from T cells, B-cell-depleted T cells, or PBMCs.

V was pared by 5 bases and J by 5 bases, with 14 bases of the junction left unmatched. The CDR3 is made up of 17 amino acids. Germline V gene lookup returns CDR1 SGHVS and CDR2 FNYEAQ. Patients in Seattle were enrolled during active infection, then followed longitudinally. In the original workflow: Estimation of nucleated cell counts was performed using reference gene primer amplification. Sequenced by immunoSEQ multiplex PCR; TCRdb stores in-frame clones only, minus some. The V and J calls and clone size were taken over from that table, and D and trimming were inferred from the DNA. The sample holds 60,000 to 85,000 clones; roughly 84% are singletons and the top ten take 9.5% to 12%.

The chain uses TRBV7-6 and TRBJ2-7; 11 bases fit TRBD1. The origin of this receptor is a man in his 60s with COVID-19, enrolled during active disease. Sequenced sample: peripheral blood. The CDR3 DNA reads TGTGCCAGCAGCCAAGGACCGGGACAGGGGGGATGGAACGAGCAGTACTTC. Protein product: CASSQGPGQGGWNEQYF.